This T cell receptor beta chain was observed in a study of CD8+CD57+ T cells in acquired aplastic anemia. About the study: Sorted CD4+ plus CD8+ cells gave DNA averaging approximately 3.2 ug.

It was genomic DNA that served as the template for profiling TCR beta VDJ and CDR3. TCRdb reanalysed the reads using MiXCR and keeps one entry per CDR3 protein. The sample lists around 190,000 distinct CDR3 sequences; approximately 50% were seen once. Germline values: CDR1 SGHTA, CDR2 FQGNSA. CDR3 length: 16 residues. Trimming took 5 bases from V and 11 from J, leaving 26 bases between them. Note on this clonotype: The target antigen is unknown.

Study-wide results and caveats: In common between the patients and the controls were twenty-nine CD8+ CDR3 sequences.

The gene calls are TRBV7-2 and TRBJ2-3; TRBD1 is a possible D gene (6 bases). The TCR sequence derives from a human donor in good health, serving as a control. Sequencing was carried out using sorted CD4+, CD8+, or CD8+CD57+ T cells (not recorded which) from PBMCs. The CDR3 loop reads CASSLFSRDNNNEQYF. The CDR3 nucleotides read TGTGCCAGCAGCCTATTTAGCCGGGACAATAACAATGAGCAGTATTTT.